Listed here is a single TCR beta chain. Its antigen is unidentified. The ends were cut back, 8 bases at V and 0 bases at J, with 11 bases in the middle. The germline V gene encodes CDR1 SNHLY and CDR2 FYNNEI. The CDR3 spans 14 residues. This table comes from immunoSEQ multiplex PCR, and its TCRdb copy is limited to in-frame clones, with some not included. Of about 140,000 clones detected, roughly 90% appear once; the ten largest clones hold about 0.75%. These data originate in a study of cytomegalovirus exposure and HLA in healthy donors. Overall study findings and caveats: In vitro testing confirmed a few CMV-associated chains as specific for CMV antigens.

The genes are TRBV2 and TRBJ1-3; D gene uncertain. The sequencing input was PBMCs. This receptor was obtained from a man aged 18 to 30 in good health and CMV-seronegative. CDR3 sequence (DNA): TGTGCCAGCTTGGAGGTGACCTCTGGAAACACCATATATTTT. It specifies CASLEVTSGNTIYF.